This T cell receptor beta chain was sequenced during a study of regulatory T cells in long-lasting Graves disease. Study results and caveats: The small sample size may have reduced accuracy. Persistent-disease Graves' patients showed less TCR diversity than new cases.

From germline, CDR1 is MGHRA and CDR2 YSYEKL. V lost 1 base and J 8 bases, leaving 12 bases between the germline ends. The CDR3 is 14 amino acids. Time point defined: newly diagnosed GD, antithyroid drugs for less than 3 months. Construction of the TCR library relied on RNA isolated from PBMCs. This clonotype occurred a few times. What it binds is unknown. iRepertoire HTBI primers and Arm-PCR of CDR3 regions built TCR beta libraries. Each CDR3 protein is one row after TCRdb ran MiXCR on the multiplex PCR reads. In the table there are about 470,000 distinct CDR3 sequences, about 15% of which are singletons. This same sample was also taken into another study, of T cells in Graves' hyperthyroidism and ophthalmopathy.

The chain is built from TRBV4-1 and TRBJ1-3; D is possibly TRBD1 (5 bases). The clonotype was recovered from a woman between 25 and 40 years old with Graves disease. Source: peripheral blood mononuclear cells (PBMCs), taken at new diagnosis, from a patient treated with antithyroid drugs. The CDR3 is CASSQGLGADTIYF. Written as DNA, the CDR3 is TGCGCCAGCAGCCAAGGGCTAGGGGCGGACACCATATATTTT.